The next 14 T cell receptor beta chains were all read from a single sample in a study of T-cell reconstitution after alpha-beta-depleted transplantation in children. It was with unique molecular identifiers that the TCRbeta library was prepared. In TCRdb, the PCR reads were re-called with MiXCR into one record per CDR3 protein. The sample includes hundreds of thousands of distinct CDR3 sequences, 23% of them seen just once. This specimen was PBMCs, mostly from graft donor cells, taken 360 days after TCRalphabeta/CD19-depleted stem cell transplant. The receptor set was obtained from a boy less than two years old who had a stem cell transplant for acute myeloid leukemia, so the T cells may come from the graft donor.

V usage is TRBV5-5 and J usage is TRBJ2-3; unclear D gene. V lost 0 bases and J lost 1, with 6 bases in between. The CDR3 loop spans 14 amino acids. The germline CDR1 and CDR2 sequences are SGHKS and YYEKEE (reference sequence). The CDR3 region is CASSLGSRTDTQYF. DNA for the CDR3: TGTGCCAGCAGCTTGGGATCCCGCACAGATACGCAGTATTTT.

CDR3 residues: CASSWDRGQAPLHF. CDR3 nucleotide sequence: TGCGCCAGCAGCTGGGACAGGGGGCAGGCACCCCTCCACTTT. The V call is TRBV5-1, the J call TRBJ1-6; TRBD1 aligns across 12 bases. The CDR3 is made up of 14 amino acids. Germline CDR1 is SGHRS and CDR2 is YFSETQ. Trimming removed 3 bases from V and 11 bases from J; junction bases left unmatched: 3. The full variable domain, rest sourced from reference TRBV5-1 and TRBJ1-6, is KAGVTQTPRYLIKTRGQQVTLSCSPISGHRSVSWYQQTPGQGLQFLFEYFSETQRNKGNFPGRFSGRQFSNSRSEMNVSTLELGDSALYLCASSWDRGQAPLHFGNGTRLTVT.

Note on this clonotype: A junction end diverges from the germline sequence, so it may reflect a read error. This sequence joins TRBV2 and TRBJ2-7; D perhaps matches TRBD2 (6 bases). CDR3 length: 15 amino acids. In germline, CDR1 is SNHLY, CDR2 FYNNEI. Here the CDR3 reads CACSETGTDAYEQYF. The CDR3, as DNA: TGTGCCTGCAGTGAGACCGGGACTGATGCCTACGAGCAGTACTTC. Using reference TRBV2 and TRBJ2-7 for the parts outside the CDR3, the full variable domain is EPEVTQTPSHQVTQMGQEVILRCVPISNHLYFYWYRQILGQKVEFLVSFYNNEISEKSEIFDDQFSVERPDGSNFTLKIRSTKLEDSAMYFCACSETGTDAYEQYFGPGTRLTVT.

This clonotype was seen repeatedly, ten times or more. The genes are TRBV7-2 and TRBJ2-1; D is uncertain. From germline, CDR1 is SGHTA and CDR2 FQGNSA. V was trimmed by 3 bases and J by 5 bases, leaving 11 bases between them. The CDR3 has 14 amino acids. CDR3 nucleotide sequence: TGTGCCAGCAGCTTGATGTTAGCCGACAATGAGCAGTTCTTC. It yields the protein CASSLMLADNEQFF.

This clonotype was counted between two and nine times. The rearrangement links TRBV6-5 to TRBJ1-3; D gene uncertain. The CDR3 has 14 residues. Germline V gives CDR1 MNHEY, CDR2 SVGAGI. Trimming removed 2 bases from V and 1 base from J, with 6 bases in between. CDR3 in DNA: TGTGCCAGCAGTTACGGACGGTCTGGAAACACCATATATTTT. Translation gives CASSYGRSGNTIYF.

Many counts were recorded for this clonotype. The chain carries TRBV4-3 and TRBJ1-1, with D perhaps TRBD1 (5 bases). The V and J ends lost 0 bases and 0 bases respectively, with 11 bases between them. Germline V gene lookup returns CDR1 LGHNA and CDR2 YSLEER. This CDR3 has 16 amino acids. The CDR3 region has the DNA TGCGCCAGCAGCCAAGATCGGGGGGGGTTGAACACTGAAGCTTTCTTT. Protein: CASSQDRGGLNTEAFF.

The sample holds a few counts of this clonotype. The rearrangement joins TRBV27 to TRBJ2-3; tentative D call: TRBD1 (5 bases). The CDR3 sequence is 14 residues long. Looked up from germline, CDR1 is MNHEY and CDR2 is SMNVEV (reference sequence). The V and J ends lost 8 bases and 2 bases respectively, with 14 bases between them. The CDR3 loop is CASSRAGYTDTQYF. The CDR3 DNA sequence: TGTGCCAGCTCCCGAGCAGGGTACACAGATACGCAGTATTTT.

This clonotype showed up just a few times. This chain joins TRBV29-1 and TRBJ2-7; 9 bases match TRBD1. With V trimmed by 2 bases and J by 7 bases, 9 bases remained unmatched. CDR1 SQVTM and CDR2 ANQGSEA come from the germline V gene. The CDR3 sequence is 14 residues long. CDR3 loop: CSVETGTGSGEQYF. CDR3 bases: TGCAGCGTTGAAACCGGGACAGGGTCGGGGGAGCAGTACTTC.

In this sample, this clonotype turned up a few times. The chain combines TRBV4-3 with TRBJ2-5, with 7 bases lining up with TRBD2. V shed 0 bases, J shed 3 bases, and the junction held 7 bases outside the gene matches. Germline CDR1 and CDR2: LGHNA and YSLEER. The CDR3 is 16 amino acids. Here the CDR3 DNA reads TGCGCCAGCAGCCAAGATACGGGACTATTCAAAGAGACCCAGTACTTC. Amino acid sequence: CASSQDTGLFKETQYF.

V usage is TRBV20-1 and J usage is TRBJ2-1; 7 bases are shared with TRBD2. Germline CDR1 is DFQATT and CDR2 is SNEGSKA (reference sequence). After removal of 3 bases from V and 4 bases from J, the junction contained 18 bases not matched to a gene. There are 18 residues in the CDR3. The CDR3 bases are TGCAGTGCTAGTAATAGAGTTAAGCGGGGACCCTTTTACAATGAGCAGTTCTTC. As protein: CSASNRVKRGPFYNEQFF.

This clonotype was detected only a few times. The CDR3 protein is CATRTFTYNEQFF. The CDR3, as DNA: TGTGCCACGAGGACTTTTACCTACAATGAGCAGTTCTTC. The chain employs TRBV12-3 or TRBV12-4 and TRBJ2-1, with D perhaps matching TRBD2 (5 bases). The germline V and J ends were trimmed by 10 bases and 2 bases, with 12 bases remaining between them. CDR3 length: 13 residues.

V is TRBV27 and J is TRBJ2-1; 7 bases are shared with TRBD1. Germline trimming cut 3 bases from V and 6 bases from J; bases unmatched to any gene: 5. Germline V gene data show CDR1 as MNHEY and CDR2 as SMNVEV (reference sequence). The CDR3 runs to 14 residues. The CDR3 nucleotides are TGTGCCAGCAGTTTGTACACAGGGGTCAATGAGCAGTTCTTC. Its protein is CASSLYTGVNEQFF.

This clonotype has more than one count but fewer than ten. The rearrangement joins TRBV29-1 to TRBJ1-1; weak D call: TRBD1 (5 bases). The V end lost 2 bases, the J end lost 1 base, and 11 bases lay between the germline ends. The length of the CDR3 is 14 residues. Germline V CDR1 and CDR2: SQVTM, ANQGSEA. The CDR3 here is CSVEWGGGNTEAFF. CDR3 in DNA: TGCAGCGTTGAATGGGGGGGAGGGAACACTGAAGCTTTCTTT. Filled out from reference TRBV29-1 and TRBJ1-1, the complete variable domain reads SAVISQKPSRDICQRGTSLTIQCQVDSQVTMMFWYRQQPGQSLTLIATANQGSEATYESGFVIDKFPISRPNLTFSTLTVSNMSPEDSSIYLCSVEWGGGNTEAFFGQGTRLTVV.

The chain employs TRBV15 and TRBJ1-4, with 9 bases aligning to TRBD1. The CDR3 runs to 15 residues. The V and J ends lost 3 bases and 5 bases, in that order; junction bases with no gene match: 4. Germline V lookup: CDR1 LNHNV, CDR2 YYDKDF (reference sequence). The CDR3 region has the DNA TGTGCCACCAGCAGTTATGGGACAGGGAATGAAAAACTGTTTTTT. As protein: CATSSYGTGNEKLFF.